The clone carrying this T cell receptor beta chain was seen many times. The antigen remains unidentified. Germline CDR1 is SGHTA and CDR2 is FQGNSA. V was trimmed by 6 bases and J by 1 base, leaving 9 bases between them. CDR3 size: 13 residues. This sample is part of a study of neurological immune-mediated disorders. Overall study findings and caveats: The absence of any CDR3 amino acid sequence shared by expanded clones across subjects suggests that repertoires were private in all groups.

5'RACE with 10-nucleotide random UMIs produced the cDNA. MiXCR was run by TCRdb on the 5' RACE reads, yielding one entry per CDR3 protein. Of 45,000 or so distinct CDR3 sequences listed, approximately 3% are singletons. The chain carries TRBV7-2 and TRBJ1-1; D gene ambiguous. The material sequenced was PBMCs. This receptor was taken from a woman between 50 and 59 years old with multiple sclerosis. The CDR3 reads CASRLVGNTEAFF. For the CDR3, the DNA is TGTGCCAGCAGACTGGTCGGGAACACTGAAGCTTTCTTT.